Presented here are 13 T cell receptor beta chains from one specimen sequenced in a study of tumor-infiltrating lymphocytes in primary liver carcinoma. Synthesis of TCR beta cDNA was carried out from 450 to 500 ng total RNA with a constant-region primer. Three nested multiplex PCR rounds, a slightly modified ARM-PCR method, built the TCR beta libraries. TRBV1-TRBV30 forward primers and a C-beta reverse primer were used in the first two PCR rounds, which each ran for approximately 10 cycles. TCRdb used MiXCR to reprocess the multiplex PCR reads, holding one entry per CDR3 protein. This sample has tens of thousands of distinct CDR3 sequences, with roughly 70% found just once. Unsorted bulk tissue, about 19-32 mg of it, served as the source for co-extraction of RNA and DNA. Sequences were obtained from liver tumor tissue from sampling region 1. The sample's subset: tumor region T1, superior pole. The origin of the receptors is a man aged 35 to 55 with primary liver carcinoma and hepatitis B virus infection.

The chain carries TRBV11-1 and TRBJ2-1; 12 bases map to TRBD2. The J segment lost 9 bases and the V segment lost 2 bases, leaving 14 bases of the junction unmatched. The CDR3 spans 18 residues. Germline CDR1 reads SGHAT; CDR2 reads FQDESV (reference sequence). DNA of the CDR3: TGTGCCAGCAGCTTAAGGGCACTAGCGGGAGGTTCCTATAGTGAGCAGTTCTTC. Translating gives CASSLRALAGGSYSEQFF.

The chain links TRBV11-2 to TRBJ2-2; tentative D call: TRBD2 (5 bases). CDR1 is SGHAT, CDR2 FQNNGV, per germline. The V end was cut by 10 bases, the J end by 7 bases, with 13 bases between. This CDR3 region has 12 residues. CDR3 bases: TGTGCCACTAGCTTAGTTTACGGGGAGCTGTTTTTT. It codes for CATSLVYGELFF.

A word on this clonotype: No conserved phenylalanine or tryptophan ends this CDR3, so it is likely a read error. The limits of the CDR3 on the DNA are not certain, so only TCRdb's listed CDR3 is given. The rearrangement links TRBV11-2 to TRBJ2-2; TRBD2, the table's D call, lacks a check against the DNA. 17 amino acids form the CDR3, both terminal residues included. CDR1 SGHAT and CDR2 FQNNGV come from the germline V gene. CDR3 in amino acids: CASSLASGGANAGEPFI.

For this clonotype: Because the CDR3 is missing its conserved closing phenylalanine or tryptophan, this is likely a read error. V is TRBV10-2 and J is TRBJ2-7; no reliable D call. Germline loops: CDR1 WSHSY, CDR2 SAAADI. Trimming shortened V by 3 bases and J by 4 bases, and 13 bases separated the two germline ends. The CDR3 runs 14 residues. CDR3 bases: TGCGCCAGCAGTGAAGCACTCAGAAATTACGAGCAGTACTCC. Translated, it gives CASSEALRNYEQYS.

As for this clonotype: Compared with germline, one end of the junction differs, possibly owing to a read error. V and J are TRBV7-8 and TRBJ2-7, with TRBD2 as a possible D gene (6 bases). Looked up from germline, CDR1 is SGHVS and CDR2 is FQNEAQ. The CDR3 has 15 residues. The CDR3 protein is CASSLATGAGYEQYF. In DNA form, the CDR3 reads TGTGCCAGCAGCTTAGCGACGGGAGCAGGCTACGAGCAGTATTTC.

This clonotype was counted only a few times. Germline is not matched at one junction end, which may reflect a read error. CDR3 sequence reads: CASRKGEVSQPRHF. The CDR3 coding sequence is TGTGCCAGCAGAAAAGGGGAAGTCAGTCAGCCCCGGCATTTT. The chain has TRBV28 and TRBJ1-5; possibly TRBD1 for D (5 bases). The V gene's germline CDR1 is MDHEN and CDR2 SYDVKM. The CDR3 totals 14 residues.

With regard to this clonotype: A much larger clone sits a single nucleotide away, making a read error possible. The CDR3 sequence is CASRDVYDYTF. The DNA for the CDR3 is TGTGCCAGCAGGGACGTTTATGACTACACCTTC. The chain uses TRBV2 and TRBJ1-2; D is unclear. The CDR3 runs to 11 residues. Germline V gives CDR1 SNHLY, CDR2 FYNNEI.

The gene calls are TRBV5-1 and TRBJ2-5, with 10 bases matching TRBD2. CDR1 is SGHRS and CDR2 is YFSETQ in the germline V gene. Trimming cost V 2 bases and J 4 bases; bases outside gene matches: 23. The CDR3 runs 21 residues. This chain's CDR3 is CASSFAALAGERKGWRETQYF. The CDR3 bases are TGCGCCAGCAGCTTTGCAGCTCTAGCGGGAGAGCGCAAAGGGTGGCGAGAGACCCAGTACTTC.

The rearrangement uses TRBV29-1 and TRBJ2-1; D is ambiguous. The CDR3 extends over 10 amino acids. V lost 6 bases, J lost 6 bases, and 6 bases lay in between. Germline lookup yields CDR1 SQVTM and CDR2 ANQGSEA. The CDR3 reads CSVYCNEQFF. As DNA, the CDR3 is TGCAGCGTCTACTGCAATGAGCAGTTCTTC.

Notes on this clonotype: Since the CDR3 does not end with the conserved phenylalanine or tryptophan, this likely comes from a read error. This chain connects TRBV11-1 to TRBJ2-2; 7 bases fit TRBD2. CDR3 size: 15 residues. Germline V gives CDR1 SGHAT, CDR2 FQDESV (reference sequence). After removal of 4 bases from V and 6 bases from J, the junction contained 8 bases not matched to a gene. The CDR3 DNA reads as TGTGCCAGCAGCTCAGCGGGACTTCCTCCCGGGGAGCTGTTTCTT. It specifies CASSSAGLPPGELFL.

A note on this clonotype: Relative to the germline gene, one junction end is altered; a read error may explain this. The chain carries TRBV5-6 and TRBJ2-2; 9 bases are shared with TRBD1. Looked up from germline, CDR1 is SGHDT and CDR2 is YYEEEE. This CDR3 region has 15 residues. CDR3 DNA: TGTGCCAGCAGTATCAGGACAGGGGTCACCGGGGTGCTGTCTTTT. The encoded protein is CASSIRTGVTGVLSF.

Note on this clonotype: The germline gene is not matched at one end of the junction; a read error may be the cause. The rearrangement uses TRBV28 and TRBJ2-7, with 10 nucleotides matching TRBD2. This CDR3 comprises 14 residues. The germline V gene encodes CDR1 MDHEN and CDR2 SYDVKM. CDR3 nucleotides: TGTGTCAGCAGTCTCCTAGCGGGAGCCTACGAGCACTACTTC. Translation gives CVSSLLAGAYEHYF.

This clonotype was observed once. At one end the junction does not follow the germline gene, possibly because of a read error. This rearrangement joins TRBV11-2 to TRBJ2-1; D is perhaps TRBD2 (5 bases). This CDR3 region has 16 residues. Germline values: CDR1 SGHAT, CDR2 FQNNGV. The CDR3 loop is CASSLELLAGLNEQFF. Written as DNA, the CDR3 is TGTGCTAGCAGCTTAGAGCTCCTAGCAGGATTGAATGAGCAGTTCTTC.